The present T cell receptor beta chain was sequenced within a study of tumor and adjacent non-tumor tissue in lung cancer. No cell sorting was done before RNA was extracted from the tissue. More than 3 cm separated this lung sample from the edge of the tumor. There are 16 residues in the CDR3. The germline gives CDR1 MRHNA, CDR2 SNTAGT. V lost 10 bases and J lost 3; bases outside the gene matches: 11. TCRbeta libraries were built with three rounds of nested PCR, modified from ARM-PCR. TCRdb processed the multiplex PCR reads anew with MiXCR; each CDR3 protein has one entry. Of about 86,000 distinct CDR3 sequences in the sample, around three quarters were seen once.

This sequence joins TRBV6-4 and TRBJ2-5, with TRBD2 matching 13 bases. The source material was distant non-tumor lung tissue. This sequence was found in a woman in her 50s with non-small cell lung cancer. The CDR3 region is CANRRPGTSGKETQYF. CDR3 coding DNA: TGTGCCAACCGCCGACCGGGGACTAGCGGGAAAGAGACCCAGTACTTC.